What follows are 23 T cell receptor beta chains derived from one specimen sequenced in a study of prognosis after radiotherapy for stage I lung cancer. With two-round multiplex PCR, TCR beta CDR3 sequences were amplified from genomic DNA. First-round PCR amplification was performed with primers specific to each TRBV and TRBJ gene. TCRdb recomputed calls from the multiplex PCR reads with MiXCR, one row per CDR3 protein. The data show some 60,000 distinct CDR3 sequences, 26% seen once. Here the sequenced sample was PBMCs, taken before or after stereotactic body radiation therapy (not recorded which). These receptors were taken from a donor at least 50 years old with non-small cell lung cancer.

This clonotype was detected ten times or more. The gene calls are TRBV29-1 and TRBJ2-1; 7 bases fit TRBD1. With V trimmed by 4 bases and J by 6 bases, 3 bases remained unmatched. The germline V gene has CDR1 SQVTM and CDR2 ANQGSEA. The CDR3 length is 12 residues. Here the CDR3 reads CSVVAGGNEQFF. In nucleotides, the CDR3 is TGCAGCGTTGTGGCAGGGGGCAATGAGCAGTTCTTC.

This clonotype was counted at least ten times. The genes are TRBV7-9 and TRBJ1-1, with D uncertain. The CDR3 runs to 15 residues. V lost 5 bases and J 0 bases, leaving 13 bases between the germline ends. Germline V lookup: CDR1 SEHNR, CDR2 FQNEAQ (reference sequence). The CDR3, as DNA: TGTGCCAGCAGCCCCCGGGTGGGGATGAACACTGAAGCTTTCTTT. Amino acid sequence: CASSPRVGMNTEAFF.

For this clonotype: This could be a read error, since a much larger clone is one nucleotide away. The rearrangement joins TRBV29-1 to TRBJ2-5, with 8 bases identical to TRBD2. The CDR3 is 13 amino acids. V was pared by 8 bases and J by 7 bases, with 12 bases of the junction left unmatched. Germline V gives CDR1 SQVTM, CDR2 ANQGSEA. The CDR3 spells CSSRIGGAVTQYF. The CDR3 bases are TGCAGCTCACGGATCGGGGGGGCAGTGACCCAGTACTTC.

The sample holds many counts of this clonotype. The chain employs TRBV20-1 and TRBJ1-2; D is uncertain. In germline, CDR1 is DFQATT, CDR2 SNEGSKA (reference sequence). The CDR3 contains 10 residues. Trimming left V 0 bases short and J 8 bases short, with 4 bases between. The CDR3 region has the DNA TGCAGTGCTAGAGAACCGGGCTACACCTTC. Its protein is CSAREPGYTF.

Regarding this clonotype: Only one base separates this from a far larger clonotype, so it likely reflects a read error. The chain couples TRBV6-4 to TRBJ1-2; D is unclear. The CDR3 has 15 residues. Germline values: CDR1 MRHNA, CDR2 SNTAGT. V was cut by 5 bases and J by 0 bases, with 13 bases left in between. The CDR3, as DNA: TGTGCCAGCAGTTACGACATCAGCACTAACTATGGCTACACCTTC. Translated, it gives CASSYDISTNYGYTF.

This clonotype was counted many times. The J gene is TRBJ2-7, the V gene TRBV2; 8 bases are shared with TRBD2. Germline loops: CDR1 SNHLY, CDR2 FYNNEI. CDR3 length equals 15 residues. The junction had 8 bases not matched to a gene; V was cut back by 5 bases and J by 2 bases. The CDR3: CASSQERGRAYEQYF. The CDR3 DNA is TGTGCCAGCAGTCAGGAGCGGGGGCGAGCCTACGAGCAGTACTTC.

The chain has TRBV27 and TRBJ2-7; perhaps D is TRBD1 or TRBD2 (5 bases each). Germline assignment: CDR1 MNHEY and CDR2 SMNVEV (reference sequence). The CDR3 has 16 residues. V was cut by 5 bases and J by 5 bases, with 22 bases left in between. The chain's CDR3 is CASSSHIRDVEDEQYF. For the CDR3, the DNA is TGTGCCAGCAGTAGTCATATCCGGGACGTGGAGGACGAGCAGTACTTC.

This clonotype was seen ten or more times. The chain couples TRBV6-2 or TRBV6-3 to TRBJ1-3, with TRBD1 as a possible D gene (5 bases). CDR1 and CDR2 (germline): MNHEY, SVGEGT. This CDR3 contains 14 residues. V lost 8 bases, J lost 4 bases, and 15 bases lay in between. CDR3 protein: CASSLDSFGNTIYF. CDR3 sequence (DNA): TGTGCCAGCTCCCTAGACAGCTTCGGAAACACCATATATTTT.

Ten or more counts support this clonotype. The chain uses TRBV6-2 or TRBV6-3 and TRBJ2-5; no clear D. The length of the CDR3 is 16 residues. Germline values: CDR1 MNHEY, CDR2 SVGEGT. Trimming stripped 0 bases from V and 0 bases from J, with 11 bases between. CDR3 sequence: CASSYSGSSYQETQYF. In DNA form, the CDR3 reads TGTGCCAGCAGTTACTCGGGTAGCTCGTACCAAGAGACCCAGTACTTC.

As regards this clonotype: This sequence is one base from a far larger clone and is likely a read error. The gene calls are TRBV6-4 and TRBJ1-1; perhaps TRBD1 as D (5 bases). CDR3 length equals 13 residues. CDR1 is MRHNA, CDR2 SNTAGT, per germline. CDR3 coding DNA: TGTGCCAGCAGTGTTGGGGGTTGGACTGAAGATTTCTTT. It translates to CASSVGGWTEDFF.

This clonotype was observed many times. The chain couples TRBV6-1 to TRBJ1-1; a possible D gene is TRBD1 (6 bases). This CDR3 has 15 residues. Germline-derived CDR1 and CDR2 are MNHNS and SASEGT. V shed 3 bases and J shed 3 bases, with 14 bases lying between them. The CDR3 DNA follows: TGTGCCAGCAGTGATGCGGGGGCAAGCGACACTGAAGCTTTCTTT. Amino acid sequence: CASSDAGASDTEAFF.

This clonotype was picked up many times. J is TRBJ2-3 and V is TRBV2; 13 bases fit TRBD2. V shed 6 bases, J shed 0 bases, and the junction held 6 bases outside the gene matches. Germline CDR1 SNHLY, CDR2 FYNNEI. The CDR3 totals 17 residues. CDR3 bases: TGTGCCAGCAGAAGTAGGACTAGCGGGGGAAGCACAGATACGCAGTATTTT. Its translation: CASRSRTSGGSTDTQYF.

This clonotype was counted a single time. This may be a read error, as it is one base from a much larger clone. The chain uses TRBV19 and TRBJ2-1; the D gene is possibly TRBD2 (7 bases). CDR3 length equals 16 residues. The germline CDR1 and CDR2 sequences are LNHDA and SQIVND (reference sequence). The DNA of the CDR3 is TGTGCCAGTAGTATAAGCAGTGGGGGGGCCTACAATGAGCATTTCTTC. It yields the protein CASSISSGGAYNEHFF.

This clonotype was observed at least ten times. V usage is TRBV28 and J usage is TRBJ2-3; D is possibly TRBD2 (6 bases). The CDR3 extends over 15 amino acids. Trimming took off 4 bases at V and 4 bases at J, with 15 bases between the two ends. The germline V gene has CDR1 MDHEN and CDR2 SYDVKM. CDR3 in amino acids: CASSSAGKRADTQYF. CDR3 nucleotides: TGTGCCAGCAGTTCGGCCGGGAAGCGGGCAGATACGCAGTATTTT.

This clonotype was seen many times. J is TRBJ1-5 and V is TRBV2, with 10 bases that match TRBD1. This CDR3 is built from 14 residues. Germline V lookup: CDR1 SNHLY, CDR2 FYNNEI. V lost 4 bases and J lost 7; bases outside the gene matches: 4. The CDR3 reads CASSGQGARQPQHF. CDR3 DNA: TGTGCCAGCAGTGGACAGGGGGCAAGACAGCCCCAGCATTTT.

This clonotype appeared a few times. The V and J genes are TRBV5-1 and TRBJ2-5, with 10 positions matching TRBD2. The V segment lost 3 bases and the J segment 1 base; nucleotides outside the gene matches: 12. Germline V gene lookup returns CDR1 SGHRS and CDR2 YFSETQ. The CDR3 spans 18 residues. The CDR3 DNA reads TGCGCCAGCAGCTCGTCCCGGGCGAAGCGGGGGGGCCAAGAGACCCAGTACTTC. Translation: CASSSSRAKRGGQETQYF.

This clonotype was counted at least ten times. The genes are TRBV20-1 and TRBJ1-4, with D possibly being TRBD1 (6 bases). Trimming pared 4 bases from V and 8 bases from J, leaving 11 bases between. CDR1 and CDR2 from the germline V gene are DFQATT and SNEGSKA (reference sequence). The CDR3 has 12 amino acids. The DNA of the CDR3 is TGCAGTGCTAACAGGGCAGGCGAAAAACTGTTTTTT. Translating gives CSANRAGEKLFF.

The gene calls are TRBV24-1 and TRBJ2-1, with no clear D. The CDR3 length is 14 residues. V lost 6 bases and J lost 0, with 8 bases in between. Germline loops: CDR1 KGHDR, CDR2 SFDVKD. The CDR3 here is CATSKPFSYNEQFF. The CDR3 coding sequence is TGTGCCACCAGTAAGCCCTTCTCCTACAATGAGCAGTTCTTC.

This clonotype was picked up many times. The chain employs TRBV20-1 and TRBJ2-7; D remains ambiguous. The length of the CDR3 is 14 residues. V was cut by 0 bases and J by 4 bases, with 13 bases left in between. CDR1 is DFQATT, CDR2 SNEGSKA, per germline (reference sequence). CDR3 coding DNA: TGCAGTGCTAGAGATTACGGAGAAGGTTACGAGCAGTACTTC. Residues: CSARDYGEGYEQYF.

Turning to this clonotype: Since a much larger clone is just one base distant, this may be a read error. The rearrangement links TRBV4-1 to TRBJ2-3, with a weak D call TRBD1 (6 bases). V was pared by 6 bases and J by 6 bases, with 10 bases between. The germline CDR1 and CDR2 sequences are MGHRA and YSYEKL. The CDR3 runs 12 residues. The CDR3 DNA sequence: TGCGCCAGCAGACAAAGGGGGGATACGCAGTATTTT. Encoded protein: CASRQRGDTQYF.

This clonotype was recorded many times. The chain combines TRBV7-9 with TRBJ2-7; D gene unclear. V was pared by 5 bases and J by 3 bases, with 14 bases between. The germline CDR1 and CDR2 sequences are SEHNR and FQNEAQ (reference sequence). This CDR3 contains 14 residues. The CDR3 DNA reads TGTGCCAGCAGCCAGAATACCGACCACTACGAGCAGTACTTC. Residues: CASSQNTDHYEQYF.

As for this clonotype: A much bigger clone sits one base away, suggesting this may be a read error. The CDR3 loop reads CGARDTGQGKLSEAFF. CDR3 DNA: TGCGGTGCTAGAGATACCGGACAGGGCAAGTTATCTGAAGCTTTCTTT. The rearrangement uses TRBV20-1 and TRBJ1-1, with 8 bases lining up with TRBD1. In germline, CDR1 is DFQATT, CDR2 SNEGSKA (reference sequence). This CDR3 has 16 amino acids.

This clonotype was seen repeatedly, ten times or more. The chain has TRBV5-4 and TRBJ2-3, with 8 bases fitting TRBD2. The CDR3 is 16 residues long. J was trimmed by 3 bases and V by 4 bases; bases with no gene match: 10. Germline V CDR1 and CDR2: SGHNT, YYREEE (reference sequence). The CDR3 DNA follows: TGTGCCAGCAGCCCTCGCCGGGGGGGAAAGACAGATACGCAGTATTTT. It translates to CASSPRRGGKTDTQYF. The whole variable domain, remainder taken from reference TRBV5-4 and TRBJ2-3, is ETGVTQSPTHLIKTRGQQVTLRCSSQSGHNTVSWYQQALGQGPQFIFQYYREEENGRGNFPPRFSGLQFPNYSSELNVNALELDDSALYLCASSPRRGGKTDTQYFGPGTRLTVL.